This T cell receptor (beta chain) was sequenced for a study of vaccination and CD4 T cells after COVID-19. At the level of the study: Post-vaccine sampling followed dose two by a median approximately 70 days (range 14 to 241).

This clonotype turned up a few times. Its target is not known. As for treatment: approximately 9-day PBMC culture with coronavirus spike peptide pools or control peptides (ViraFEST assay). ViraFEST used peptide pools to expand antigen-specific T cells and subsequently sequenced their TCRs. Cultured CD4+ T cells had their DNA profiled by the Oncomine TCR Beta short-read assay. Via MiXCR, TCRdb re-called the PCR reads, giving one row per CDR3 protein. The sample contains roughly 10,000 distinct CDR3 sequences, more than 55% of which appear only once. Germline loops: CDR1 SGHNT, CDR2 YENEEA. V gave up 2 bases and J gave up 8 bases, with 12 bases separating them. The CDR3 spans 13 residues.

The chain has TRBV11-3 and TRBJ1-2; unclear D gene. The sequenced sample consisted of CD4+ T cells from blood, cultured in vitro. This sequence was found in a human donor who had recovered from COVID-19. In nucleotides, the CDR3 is TGTGCCAGCAGCTTATACGGAGCCCGCGGCTACACCTTC. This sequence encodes CASSLYGARGYTF.